This record covers a single TCR beta chain. The treatment here: preoperative locoregional IRX-2 cytokine immunotherapy. Samples came from a phase Ib trial of preoperative locoregional IRX-2 cytokine immunotherapy. The data are from a study of preoperative IRX-2 immunotherapy in early breast cancer. Profiling relied on immunoSEQ multiplex PCR, and the TCRdb table lists in-frame clones only, not all of them. The table includes around 29,000 clones, about 79% detected once. Germline V lookup: CDR1 SGHRS, CDR2 YFSETQ. The CDR3 spans 15 residues. Trimming removed 4 bases at V and 2 bases at J, with 14 bases between.

The chain is built from TRBV5-1 and TRBJ2-3; D might be TRBD1 or TRBD2, each matching 6 bases. The TCR comes from a human donor with breast cancer. This material was obtained from a patient treated with IRX-2 immunotherapy. In nucleotides, the CDR3 is TGCGCCAGCAGCCCCCACTCGGGGGCCACAGATACGCAGTATTTT. It translates to CASSPHSGATDTQYF.